The clone carrying this T cell receptor beta chain was counted a few times. CDR3 length equals 16 residues. Between the trimmed V and J ends, which lost 5 bases and 2 bases, there was a span of 16 bases. This sample is part of a study of patients and donors after allogeneic stem cell transplantation. MiXCR, run by TCRdb on the RT-PCR reads, gives a single entry per CDR3 protein. The table lists 150,000 to 250,000 distinct CDR3 sequences, less than 45% of them singletons. The chain uses TRBV12-3 or TRBV12-4 and TRBJ2-1; D might be TRBD2 (6 bases). The receptor was derived from a human donor who was either an allogeneic HSCT recipient or a stem cell or donor lymphocyte infusion donor (not recorded which). It is not recorded whose cells these are; they may come from a transplant donor. The sample was blood, either unsorted or a sorted T cell fraction (not recorded which). The CDR3 loop is CASSRRGTAAYNEQFF. CDR3 in DNA: TGTGCCAGCAGTCGTCGGGGGACGGCTGCCTACAATGAGCAGTTCTTC.